The clone carrying this T cell receptor beta chain was seen more than once but under ten times. The antigen is not known. Unique molecular identifiers were built into the TCR beta cDNA libraries. TCRdb independently ran MiXCR on the PCR reads; one entry per CDR3 protein. Counted here are about 820,000 distinct CDR3 sequences, approximately 50% occurring once; the ten biggest clones make up under 6%. This record comes from a study of post-analysis software for immune sequencing data. Study findings and constraints: Four to six TRBV segments appeared more often in patients than in controls, and TRBV5-6, TRBV5-1 and TRBV20-1 were among these. Samples from a shared batch, those prepared together, strongly co-clustered by F measure.

There are 14 residues in the CDR3. V lost 5 bases to trimming and J lost 5 bases; unmatched junction nucleotides: 10. CDR1 and CDR2 (germline): DFQATT, SNEGSKA (reference sequence). The chain has TRBV20-1 and TRBJ1-2, with 8 bases fitting TRBD1. The clonotype was recovered from a girl aged 5-17 years with multiple sclerosis. The sample consisted of blood. This chain's CDR3 is CSAGPGGKDYGYTF. Here the CDR3 DNA reads TGCAGTGCTGGACCAGGGGGCAAGGATTATGGCTACACCTTC.